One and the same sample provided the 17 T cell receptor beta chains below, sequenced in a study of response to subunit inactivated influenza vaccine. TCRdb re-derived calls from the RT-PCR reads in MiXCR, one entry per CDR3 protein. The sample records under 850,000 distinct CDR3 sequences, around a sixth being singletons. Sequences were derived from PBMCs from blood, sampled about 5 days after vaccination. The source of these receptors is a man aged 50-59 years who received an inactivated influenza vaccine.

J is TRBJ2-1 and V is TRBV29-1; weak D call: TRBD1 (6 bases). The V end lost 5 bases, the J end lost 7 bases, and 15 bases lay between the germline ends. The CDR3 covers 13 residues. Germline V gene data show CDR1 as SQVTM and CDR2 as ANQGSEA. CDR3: CSVRWGRGNEQFF. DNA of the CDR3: TGCAGCGTTCGTTGGGGGCGCGGGAATGAGCAGTTCTTC.

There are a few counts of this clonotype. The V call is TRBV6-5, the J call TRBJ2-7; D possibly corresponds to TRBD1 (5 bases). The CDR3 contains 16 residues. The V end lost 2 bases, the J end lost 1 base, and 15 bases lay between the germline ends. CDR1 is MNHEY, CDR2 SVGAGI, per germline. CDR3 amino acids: CASSYEPRERSYEQYF. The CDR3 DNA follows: TGTGCCAGCAGTTACGAGCCCAGGGAAAGATCCTACGAGCAGTACTTC.

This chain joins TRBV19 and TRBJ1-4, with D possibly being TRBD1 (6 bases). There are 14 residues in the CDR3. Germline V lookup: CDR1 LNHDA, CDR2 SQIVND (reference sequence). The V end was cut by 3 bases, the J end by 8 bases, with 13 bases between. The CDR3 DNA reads TGTGCCAGTAGTATGACAGGCGACCCCGAAAAACTGTTTTTT. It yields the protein CASSMTGDPEKLFF.

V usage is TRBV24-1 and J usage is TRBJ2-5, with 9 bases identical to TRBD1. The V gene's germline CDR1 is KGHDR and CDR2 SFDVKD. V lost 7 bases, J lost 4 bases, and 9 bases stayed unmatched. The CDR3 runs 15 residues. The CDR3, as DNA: TGTGCCACCAGCAGGGACAGGGAAGGGGCAGAGACCCAGTACTTC. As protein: CATSRDREGAETQYF.

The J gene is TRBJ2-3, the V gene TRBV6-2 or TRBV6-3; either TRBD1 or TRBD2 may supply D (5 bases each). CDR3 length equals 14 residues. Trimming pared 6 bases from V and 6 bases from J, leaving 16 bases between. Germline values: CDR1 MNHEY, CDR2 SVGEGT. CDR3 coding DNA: TGTGCCAGCAGCCTACGGGGCCCTCGGGATACGCAGTATTTT. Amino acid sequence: CASSLRGPRDTQYF.

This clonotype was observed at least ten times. In nucleotides, the CDR3 is TGCGCCAGCAGCGCACTTGTTTATAGCGGGGGAAACTCCTACAATGAGCAGTTCTTC. This translates into CASSALVYSGGNSYNEQFF. The V gene is TRBV5-1, the J gene TRBJ2-1; 9 bases agree with TRBD2. The CDR3 totals 19 residues. Germline assignment: CDR1 SGHRS and CDR2 YFSETQ. The J segment lost 0 bases and the V segment lost 4 bases, leaving 14 bases of the junction unmatched.

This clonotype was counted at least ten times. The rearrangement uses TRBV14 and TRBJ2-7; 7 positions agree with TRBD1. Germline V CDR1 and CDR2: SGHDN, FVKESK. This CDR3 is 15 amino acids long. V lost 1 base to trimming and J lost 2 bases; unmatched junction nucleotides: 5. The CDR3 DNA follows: TGTGCCAGCAGCCAAGGGGGGACAGTGGCCTACGAGCAGTACTTC. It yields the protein CASSQGGTVAYEQYF.

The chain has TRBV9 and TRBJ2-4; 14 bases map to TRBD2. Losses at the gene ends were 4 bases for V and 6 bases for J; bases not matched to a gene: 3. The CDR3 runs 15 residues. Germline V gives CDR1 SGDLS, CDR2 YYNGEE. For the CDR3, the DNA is TGTGCCAGCAGCCCGACTAGCGGGGGGGCAAACATTCAGTACTTC. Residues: CASSPTSGGANIQYF.

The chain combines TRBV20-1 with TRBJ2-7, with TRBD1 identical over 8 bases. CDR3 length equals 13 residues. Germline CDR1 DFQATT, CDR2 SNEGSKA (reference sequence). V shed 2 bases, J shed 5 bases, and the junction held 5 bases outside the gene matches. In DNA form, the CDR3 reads TGCAGTGCTAGACGGACAGGGATGAACGAGCAGTACTTC. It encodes CSARRTGMNEQYF.

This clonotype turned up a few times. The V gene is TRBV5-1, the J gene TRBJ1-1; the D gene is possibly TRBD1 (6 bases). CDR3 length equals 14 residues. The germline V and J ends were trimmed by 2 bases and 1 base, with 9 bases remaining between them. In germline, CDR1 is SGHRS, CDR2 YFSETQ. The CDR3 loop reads CASSFQDRNTEAFF. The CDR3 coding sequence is TGCGCCAGCAGCTTCCAGGACAGGAACACTGAAGCTTTCTTT.

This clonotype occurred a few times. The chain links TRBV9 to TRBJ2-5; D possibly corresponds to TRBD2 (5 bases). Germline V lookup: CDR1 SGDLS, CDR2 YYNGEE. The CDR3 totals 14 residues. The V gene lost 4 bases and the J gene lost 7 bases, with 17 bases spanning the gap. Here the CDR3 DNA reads TGTGCCAGCAGCCCTCGGACTGGTCGGGGGACCCAGTACTTC. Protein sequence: CASSPRTGRGTQYF.

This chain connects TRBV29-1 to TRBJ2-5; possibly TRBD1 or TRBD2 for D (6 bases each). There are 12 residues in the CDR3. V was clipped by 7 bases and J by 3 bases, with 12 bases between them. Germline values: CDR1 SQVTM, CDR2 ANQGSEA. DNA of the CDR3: TGCAGCGGGCGGGACATCAAAGAGACCCAGTACTTC. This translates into CSGRDIKETQYF. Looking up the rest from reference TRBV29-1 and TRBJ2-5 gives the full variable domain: SAVISQKPSRDICQRGTSLTIQCQVDSQVTMMFWYRQQPGQSLTLIATANQGSEATYESGFVIDKFPISRPNLTFSTLTVSNMSPEDSSIYLCSGRDIKETQYFGPGTRLLVL.

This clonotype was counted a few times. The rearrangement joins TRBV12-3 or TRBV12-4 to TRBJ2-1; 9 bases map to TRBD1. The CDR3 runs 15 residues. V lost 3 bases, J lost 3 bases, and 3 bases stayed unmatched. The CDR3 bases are TGTGCCAGCAGTTTGAACAGGGGGCTCTACAATGAGCAGTTCTTC. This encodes CASSLNRGLYNEQFF.

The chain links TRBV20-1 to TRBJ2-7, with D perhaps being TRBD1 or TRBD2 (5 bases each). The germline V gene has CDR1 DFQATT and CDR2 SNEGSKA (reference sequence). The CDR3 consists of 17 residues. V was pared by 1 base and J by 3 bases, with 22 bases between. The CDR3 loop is CSARGETGRRHIYEQYF. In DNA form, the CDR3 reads TGCAGTGCTAGAGGCGAGACGGGGCGTCGCCATATCTACGAGCAGTACTTC.

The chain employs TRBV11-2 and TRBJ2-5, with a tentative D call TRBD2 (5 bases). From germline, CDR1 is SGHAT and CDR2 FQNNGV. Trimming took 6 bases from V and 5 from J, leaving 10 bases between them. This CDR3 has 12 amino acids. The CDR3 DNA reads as TGTGCCAGCAGAGCGGTAGGGGAGACCCAGTACTTC. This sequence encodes CASRAVGETQYF.

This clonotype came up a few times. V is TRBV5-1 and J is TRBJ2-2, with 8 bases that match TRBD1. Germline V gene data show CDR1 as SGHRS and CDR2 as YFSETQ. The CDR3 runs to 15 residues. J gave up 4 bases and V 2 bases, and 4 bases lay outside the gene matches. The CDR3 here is CASSLDRGSTGELFF. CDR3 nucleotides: TGCGCCAGCAGCTTAGACAGGGGCAGCACCGGGGAGCTGTTTTTT.

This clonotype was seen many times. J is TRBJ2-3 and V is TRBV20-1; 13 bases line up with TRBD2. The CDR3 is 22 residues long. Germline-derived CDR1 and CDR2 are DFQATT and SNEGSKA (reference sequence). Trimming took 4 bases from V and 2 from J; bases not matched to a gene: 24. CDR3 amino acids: CSAKAGQFAGTSGIIHTDTQYF. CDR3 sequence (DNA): TGCAGTGCTAAGGCAGGGCAATTCGCCGGGACTAGCGGGATTATTCACACAGATACGCAGTATTTT.